Shown below are 19 T cell receptor beta chains from a single sample sequenced in a study of shared clonotypes between healthy human individuals (TCRdb year 2020). The library came from the immunoSEQ multiplex PCR assay. Not all clones reach the TCRdb copy of this immuneACCESS table, which keeps in-frame sequences only. Checked studies attribute under half of the gap to unresolved V genes and leave the rest unexplained. The table for this sample lists about 490,000 clones; almost 80% of them were counted only once. The top ten clonotypes cover about 12% of the sample. Sequencing used PBMCs. The receptors were sampled from a woman aged 40 to 50 in good health. Some clones in this sample may be carry-over from other donors' samples.

The chain's CDR3 is CASSYSGRGAEAFF. CDR3 sequence (DNA): TGTGCCAGCAGTTACTCGGGCAGGGGGGCTGAAGCTTTCTTT. This chain uses TRBV6-5 with TRBJ1-1; 7 bases align to TRBD1. There are 14 residues in the CDR3. CDR1 MNHEY and CDR2 SVGAGI come from the germline V gene. V was clipped by 0 bases and J by 6 bases; unmatched bases: 4.

This chain links TRBV7-2 with TRBJ2-1; 8 bases map to TRBD2. After removal of 6 bases from V and 3 bases from J, the junction contained 7 bases not matched to a gene. This CDR3 is built from 15 residues. The germline CDR1 and CDR2 sequences are SGHTA and FQGNSA. The CDR3 here is CASSFAAGDYNEQFF. In DNA, the CDR3 is TGTGCCAGCAGTTTCGCAGCGGGAGACTACAATGAGCAGTTCTTC.

The chain is built from TRBV2 and TRBJ2-7, with D maybe TRBD2 (6 bases). Germline V gene lookup returns CDR1 SNHLY and CDR2 FYNNEI. The CDR3 consists of 12 residues. Trimming took 6 bases from V and 3 from J, leaving 9 bases between them. CDR3 in amino acids: CASRETSYEQYF. CDR3 DNA: TGTGCCAGCAGAGAGACTAGCTACGAGCAGTACTTC.

The V and J genes are TRBV5-4 and TRBJ2-6; D might be TRBD2 (6 bases). Looked up from germline, CDR1 is SGHNT and CDR2 is YYREEE (reference sequence). The CDR3 extends over 15 amino acids. The V end lost 6 bases, the J end lost 2 bases, and 12 bases lay between the germline ends. CDR3 in amino acids: CASILWGAGANVLTF. CDR3 DNA: TGTGCCAGCATCCTGTGGGGGGCTGGGGCCAACGTCCTGACTTTC.

The V and J genes are TRBV18 and TRBJ2-7; 7 bases agree with TRBD2. Germline CDR1 reads KGHSH; CDR2 reads LQKENI. V shed 3 bases and J 0 bases; nucleotides not matched to a gene: 5. The CDR3 contains 15 residues. CDR3 sequence reads: CASSPGGDGSYEQYF. The CDR3 DNA reads TGTGCCAGCTCACCGGGGGGGGACGGCTCCTACGAGCAGTACTTC.

This clone was detected only a few times. The chain links TRBV11-2 to TRBJ2-2; D is undetermined. The V and J ends lost 5 bases and 1 base respectively, with 5 bases between them. Germline CDR1 reads SGHAT; CDR2 reads FQNNGV. This CDR3 has 13 amino acids. The CDR3 DNA sequence: TGTGCCAGCAGCCAACTGAACACCGGGGAGCTGTTTTTT. Translated, it gives CASSQLNTGELFF.

The chain uses TRBV28 and TRBJ1-3; D is unclear. This CDR3 contains 13 residues. V lost 4 bases and J lost 0, with 4 bases in between. The germline V gene has CDR1 MDHEN and CDR2 SYDVKM. The CDR3 bases are TGTGCCAGCAGTTCCCACTCTGGAAACACCATATATTTT. This translates into CASSSHSGNTIYF.

As to this clone: The junction departs from germline at one end; a sequencing error may be responsible. This chain uses TRBV30 with TRBJ1-5; TRBD1 might be the D (5 bases). The length of the CDR3 is 12 residues. The germline V gene has CDR1 GTSNPN and CDR2 SVGIG (reference sequence). CDR3 DNA sequence: TGTGGCTGGAGACAGCCCAATCAGCCCCAGCATTTT. Its translation: CGWRQPNQPQHF.

The chain joins TRBV11-3 to TRBJ1-1, with TRBD1 matching 12 bases. The germline gives CDR1 SGHNT, CDR2 YENEEA. The CDR3 has 14 residues. V dropped 4 bases and J dropped 8; count of bases not matched to a gene: 5. CDR3 amino acids: CASSSGTGGDEAFF. CDR3 bases: TGTGCCAGCAGCTCAGGGACAGGGGGCGACGAAGCTTTCTTT.

V and J are TRBV28 and TRBJ2-3; 11 bases line up with TRBD1. Germline lookup yields CDR1 MDHEN and CDR2 SYDVKM. V lost 8 bases to trimming and J lost 0 bases; unmatched junction nucleotides: 16. The CDR3 spans 19 residues. This CDR3 reads CASEERAGTGGPSTDTQYF. CDR3 bases: TGTGCCAGCGAGGAAAGGGCGGGGACAGGGGGGCCTAGCACAGATACGCAGTATTTT.

The chain uses TRBV4-1 and TRBJ2-1; the D gene is possibly TRBD1 (6 bases). The CDR3 consists of 19 residues. Germline-derived CDR1 and CDR2 are MGHRA and YSYEKL. With 0 bases removed from V and 10 bases from J, the gap between germline ends came to 28 bases. This CDR3 reads CASSQEGPHRARFAGEQFF. The CDR3 DNA reads as TGCGCCAGCAGCCAAGAAGGGCCCCACAGGGCACGCTTTGCCGGAGAGCAGTTCTTC.

CDR3 nucleotide sequence: TGTGCCAGCAGCCTCGGGGCCGGACAGGGACCTAGAGAGCAGTACTTC. Translated: CASSLGAGQGPREQYF. The chain is built from TRBV5-6 and TRBJ2-5, with TRBD1 matching 8 bases. V lost 4 bases to trimming and J lost 11 bases; unmatched junction nucleotides: 19. The CDR3 is 16 amino acids. CDR1 and CDR2 (germline): SGHDT, YYEEEE.

This rearrangement joins TRBV4-2 to TRBJ2-2; 12 nucleotides match TRBD2. V lost 5 bases, J lost 6 bases, and 7 bases stayed unmatched. This CDR3 is built from 16 residues. Per the germline V gene, CDR1 is LGHNA and CDR2 is YNFKEQ. The CDR3 is CASSSSGRGYPGELFF. The CDR3 DNA reads TGTGCCAGCAGCTCTAGCGGGAGGGGTTATCCCGGGGAGCTGTTTTTT.

The chain is built from TRBV19 and TRBJ2-7; D is unresolved. The germline V and J ends were trimmed by 1 base and 6 bases, with 13 bases remaining between them. Germline V gene sequence: CDR1 LNHDA, CDR2 SQIVND (reference sequence). The CDR3 is 14 amino acids. CDR3 residues: CASSIVGKDAEQYF. The CDR3 nucleotides are TGTGCCAGTAGTATAGTAGGAAAGGATGCCGAGCAGTACTTC.

The genes are TRBV4-2 and TRBJ2-7; 12 bases align to TRBD2. CDR1 is LGHNA, CDR2 YNFKEQ, per germline. The CDR3 runs 16 residues. Losses at the gene ends were 3 bases for V and 0 bases for J; bases not matched to a gene: 3. The CDR3 spells CASSQLAGGPSYEQYF. The CDR3 DNA reads TGTGCCAGCAGCCAGCTAGCGGGAGGGCCCTCCTACGAGCAGTACTTC.

The chain joins TRBV19 to TRBJ1-5; D is unclear. Between the trimmed V and J ends, which lost 3 bases and 3 bases, there was a span of 12 bases. Germline loops: CDR1 LNHDA, CDR2 SQIVND (reference sequence). The CDR3 has 15 amino acids. The CDR3 bases are TGTGCCAGTAGTATTATTTCGGCAGACAATCAGCCCCAGCATTTT. Encoded protein: CASSIISADNQPQHF.

J is TRBJ2-1 and V is TRBV11-3; D may match TRBD1 or TRBD2 (5 bases each). CDR3 length: 18 amino acids. Trimming stripped 1 base from V and 4 bases from J, with 20 bases between. Germline loops: CDR1 SGHNT, CDR2 YENEEA. In nucleotides, the CDR3 is TGTGCCAGCAGCTTAGGTGGGGGATCGGGCGGGCTATACAATGAGCAGTTCTTC. Translation: CASSLGGGSGGLYNEQFF.

The chain has TRBV7-9 and TRBJ2-5, with D maybe TRBD2 (5 bases). Per the germline V gene, CDR1 is SEHNR and CDR2 is FQNEAQ (reference sequence). The germline V and J ends were trimmed by 1 base and 11 bases, with 14 bases remaining between them. This CDR3 comprises 13 residues. CDR3 residues: CASSLEGPREQYF. The CDR3, as DNA: TGTGCCAGCAGCTTAGAAGGGCCAAGGGAGCAGTACTTC.

This clone was recorded only once. This chain links TRBV19 with TRBJ2-7; 9 nucleotides line up with TRBD2. The length of the CDR3 is 14 residues. Germline loops: CDR1 LNHDA, CDR2 SQIVND (reference sequence). Trimming cost V 5 bases and J 6 bases; bases outside gene matches: 8. DNA for the CDR3: TGTGCCAGTAGTTATAGACTAGCGGAACCCGAGCAGTACTTC. Translating it yields CASSYRLAEPEQYF.